Here is one TCR beta chain with its context. This sample's TCRbeta library carried unique molecular identifier barcodes. TCRdb reprocessed the PCR reads via MiXCR and lists one record per CDR3 protein. The data show about 600,000 distinct CDR3 sequences, roughly a tenth seen once. The sample is drawn from a study of T-cell reconstitution after alpha-beta-depleted transplantation in children. Trimming left V 6 bases short and J 7 bases short, with 22 bases between. This CDR3 region has 15 residues. Germline V CDR1 and CDR2: MNHEY, SMNVEV (reference sequence). The gene calls are TRBV27 and TRBJ2-7, with D perhaps TRBD2 (6 bases). The material was PBMCs from the stem cell graft donor, obtained from the stem cell graft. This receptor was obtained from a human donor who donated a stem cell graft to a child with acute myeloid leukemia. The CDR3 sequence: CASRPLALATGEQYF. CDR3 bases: TGTGCCAGCAGACCCCTCGCTCTAGCGACTGGGGAGCAGTACTTC.